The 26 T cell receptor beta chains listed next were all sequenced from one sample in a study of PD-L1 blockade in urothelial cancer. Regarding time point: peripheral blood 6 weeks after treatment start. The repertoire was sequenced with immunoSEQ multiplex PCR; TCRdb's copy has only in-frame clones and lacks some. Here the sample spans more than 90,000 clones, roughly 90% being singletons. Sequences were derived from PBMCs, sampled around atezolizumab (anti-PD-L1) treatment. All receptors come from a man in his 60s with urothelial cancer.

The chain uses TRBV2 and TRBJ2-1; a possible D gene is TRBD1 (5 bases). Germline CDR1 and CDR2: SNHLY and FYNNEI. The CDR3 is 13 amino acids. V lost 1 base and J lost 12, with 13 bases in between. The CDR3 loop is CASSEGRQTGQFF. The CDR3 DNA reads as TGTGCCAGCAGTGAAGGGAGACAGACCGGGCAGTTCTTC.

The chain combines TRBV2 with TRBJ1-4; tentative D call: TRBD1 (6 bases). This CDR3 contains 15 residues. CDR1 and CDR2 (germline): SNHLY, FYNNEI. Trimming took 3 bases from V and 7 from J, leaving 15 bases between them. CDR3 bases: TGTGCCAGCAGTGAGCTGGGGGCTCAACGTGAAAAACTGTTTTTT. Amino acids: CASSELGAQREKLFF.

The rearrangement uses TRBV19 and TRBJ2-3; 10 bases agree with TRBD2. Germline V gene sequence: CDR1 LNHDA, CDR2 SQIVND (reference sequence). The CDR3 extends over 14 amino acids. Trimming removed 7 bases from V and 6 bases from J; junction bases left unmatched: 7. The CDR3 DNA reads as TGTGCCAGTACCGCTAGCGGGGGTGCGGATACGCAGTATTTT. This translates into CASTASGGADTQYF.

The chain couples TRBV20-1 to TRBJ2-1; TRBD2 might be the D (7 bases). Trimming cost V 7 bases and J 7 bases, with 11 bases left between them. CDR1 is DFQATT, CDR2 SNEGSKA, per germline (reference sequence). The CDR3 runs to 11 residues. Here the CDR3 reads CSVRGGNEQFF. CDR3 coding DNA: TGCAGTGTAAGGGGGGGTAATGAGCAGTTCTTC.

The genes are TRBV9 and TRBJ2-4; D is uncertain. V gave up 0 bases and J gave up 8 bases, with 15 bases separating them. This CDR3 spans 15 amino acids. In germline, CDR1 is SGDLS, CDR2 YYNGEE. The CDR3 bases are TGTGCCAGCAGCGTAGTGAGTGGGCCCCGAGACATTCAGTACTTC. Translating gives CASSVVSGPRDIQYF.

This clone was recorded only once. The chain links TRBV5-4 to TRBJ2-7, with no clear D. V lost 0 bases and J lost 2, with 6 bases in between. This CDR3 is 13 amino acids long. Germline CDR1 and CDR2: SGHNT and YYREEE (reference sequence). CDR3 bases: TGTGCCAGCAGCTTGGACACGACCTACGAGCAGTACTTC. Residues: CASSLDTTYEQYF.

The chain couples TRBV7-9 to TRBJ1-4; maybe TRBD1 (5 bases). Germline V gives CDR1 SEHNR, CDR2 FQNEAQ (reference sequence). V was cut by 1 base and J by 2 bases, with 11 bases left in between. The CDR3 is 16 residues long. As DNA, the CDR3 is TGTGCCAGCAGCTTAGGATCTGGGGGGACTAATGAAAAACTGTTTTTT. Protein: CASSLGSGGTNEKLFF.

The CDR3 protein is CSAREWEDQFF. The CDR3 DNA reads as TGCAGTGCTAGAGAGTGGGAGGACCAGTTCTTC. V usage is TRBV20-1 and J usage is TRBJ2-1, with D maybe TRBD2 (6 bases). CDR3 length: 11 residues. Trimming shortened V by 0 bases and J by 13 bases, and 10 bases separated the two germline ends. Germline V gene data show CDR1 as DFQATT and CDR2 as SNEGSKA (reference sequence).

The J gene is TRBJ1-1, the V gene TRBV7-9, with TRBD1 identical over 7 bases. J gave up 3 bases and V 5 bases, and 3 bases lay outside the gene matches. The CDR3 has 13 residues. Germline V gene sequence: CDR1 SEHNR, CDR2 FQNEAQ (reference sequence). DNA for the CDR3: TGTGCCAGCAGCAGTGACAGGGACACTGAAGCTTTCTTT. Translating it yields CASSSDRDTEAFF.

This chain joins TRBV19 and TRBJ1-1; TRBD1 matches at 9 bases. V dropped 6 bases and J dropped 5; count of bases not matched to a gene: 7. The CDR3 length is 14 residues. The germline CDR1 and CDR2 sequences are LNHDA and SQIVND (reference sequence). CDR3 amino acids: CASRIQGAGTEAFF. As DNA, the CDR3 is TGTGCCAGTAGGATACAGGGGGCGGGAACTGAAGCTTTCTTT.

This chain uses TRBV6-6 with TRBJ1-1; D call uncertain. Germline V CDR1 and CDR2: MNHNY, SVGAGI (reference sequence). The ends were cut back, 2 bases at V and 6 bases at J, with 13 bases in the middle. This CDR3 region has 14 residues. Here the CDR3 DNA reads TGTGCCAGCAGTTACCTCGGGGTTGCGGCTGAAGCTTTCTTT. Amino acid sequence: CASSYLGVAAEAFF.

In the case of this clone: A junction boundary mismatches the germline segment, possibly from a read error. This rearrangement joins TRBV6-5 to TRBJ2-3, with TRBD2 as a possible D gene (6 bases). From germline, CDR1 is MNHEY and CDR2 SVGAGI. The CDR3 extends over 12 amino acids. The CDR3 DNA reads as TGTGCCAGCAGTTACTCGGAGGGGCCCAAGGCTTTT. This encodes CASSYSEGPKAF.

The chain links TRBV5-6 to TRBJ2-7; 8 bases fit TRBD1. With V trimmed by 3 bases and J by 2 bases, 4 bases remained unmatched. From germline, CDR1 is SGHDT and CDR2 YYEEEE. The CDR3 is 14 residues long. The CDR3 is CASSYQGAAYEQYF. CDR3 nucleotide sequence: TGTGCCAGCAGCTATCAGGGGGCAGCCTACGAGCAGTACTTC. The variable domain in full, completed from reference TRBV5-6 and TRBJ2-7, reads DAGVTQSPTHLIKTRGQQVTLRCSPKSGHDTVSWYQQALGQGPQFIFQYYEEEERQRGNFPDRFSGHQFPNYSSELNVNALLLGDSALYLCASSYQGAAYEQYFGPGTRLTVT.

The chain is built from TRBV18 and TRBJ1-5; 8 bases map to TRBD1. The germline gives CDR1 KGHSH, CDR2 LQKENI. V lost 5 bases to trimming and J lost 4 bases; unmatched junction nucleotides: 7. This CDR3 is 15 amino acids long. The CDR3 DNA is TGTGCCAGCTCAATCGGGACAGGAGAAAATCAGCCCCAGCATTTT. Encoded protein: CASSIGTGENQPQHF. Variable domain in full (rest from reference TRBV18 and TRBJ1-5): NAGVMQNPRHLVRRRGQEARLRCSPMKGHSHVYWYRQLPEEGLKFMVYLQKENIIDESGMPKERFSAEFPKEGPSILRIQQVVRGDSAAYFCASSIGTGENQPQHFGDGTRLSIL.

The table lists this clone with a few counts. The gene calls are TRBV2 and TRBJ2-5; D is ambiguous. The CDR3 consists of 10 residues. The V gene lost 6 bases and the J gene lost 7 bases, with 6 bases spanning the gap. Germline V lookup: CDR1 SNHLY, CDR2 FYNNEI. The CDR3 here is CASSALTQYF. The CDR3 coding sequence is TGTGCCAGCAGCGCGCTGACCCAGTACTTC.

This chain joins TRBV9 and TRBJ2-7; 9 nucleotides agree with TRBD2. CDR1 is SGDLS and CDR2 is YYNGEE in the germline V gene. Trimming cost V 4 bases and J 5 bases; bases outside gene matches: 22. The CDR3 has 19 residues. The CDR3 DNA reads TGTGCCAGCAGCCCCCCCGAGGGAGCGGGGGGCGCTTCATCTAACGAGCAGTACTTC. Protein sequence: CASSPPEGAGGASSNEQYF.

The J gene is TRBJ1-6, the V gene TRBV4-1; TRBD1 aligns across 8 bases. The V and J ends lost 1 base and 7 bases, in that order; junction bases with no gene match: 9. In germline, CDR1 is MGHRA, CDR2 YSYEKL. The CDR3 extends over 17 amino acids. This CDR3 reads CASSQGLQGARNSPLHF. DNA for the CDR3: TGCGCCAGCAGCCAAGGTCTCCAGGGGGCGAGGAATTCACCCCTCCACTTT.

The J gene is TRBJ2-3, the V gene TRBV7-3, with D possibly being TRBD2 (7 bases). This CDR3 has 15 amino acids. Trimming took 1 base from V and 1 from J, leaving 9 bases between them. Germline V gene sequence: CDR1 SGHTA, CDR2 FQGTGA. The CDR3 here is CASSLRGGRTDTQYF. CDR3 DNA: TGTGCCAGCAGCTTAAGGGGGGGGCGCACAGATACGCAGTATTTT.

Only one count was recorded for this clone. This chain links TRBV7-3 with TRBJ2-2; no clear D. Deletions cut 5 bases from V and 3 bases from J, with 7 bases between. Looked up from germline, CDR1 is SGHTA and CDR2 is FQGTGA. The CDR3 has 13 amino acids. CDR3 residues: CASSHRYTGELFF. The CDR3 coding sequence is TGTGCCAGCAGCCACCGGTACACCGGGGAGCTGTTTTTT.

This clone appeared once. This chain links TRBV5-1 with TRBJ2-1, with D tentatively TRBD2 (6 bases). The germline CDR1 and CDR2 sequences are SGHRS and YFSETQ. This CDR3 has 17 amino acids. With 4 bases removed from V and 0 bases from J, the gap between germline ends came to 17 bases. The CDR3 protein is CASSPRASVSSYNEQFF. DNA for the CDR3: TGCGCCAGCAGCCCCAGGGCTAGCGTCAGCTCCTACAATGAGCAGTTCTTC.

CDR3 nucleotide sequence: TGTGCCAGCAGCCGCCAGGGGGCCGACACTGAAGCTTTCTTT. Its protein product is CASSRQGADTEAFF. This chain uses TRBV27 with TRBJ1-1; 8 bases are a match to TRBD1. Germline assignment: CDR1 MNHEY and CDR2 SMNVEV (reference sequence). The CDR3 loop spans 14 amino acids. V was clipped by 6 bases and J by 3 bases; unmatched bases: 6.

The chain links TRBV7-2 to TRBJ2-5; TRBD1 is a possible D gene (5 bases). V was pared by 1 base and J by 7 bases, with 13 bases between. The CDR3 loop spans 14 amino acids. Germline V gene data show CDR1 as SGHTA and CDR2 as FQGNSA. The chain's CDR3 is CASSLGAQGGTQYF. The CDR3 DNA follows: TGTGCCAGCAGCTTAGGCGCCCAGGGTGGGACCCAGTACTTC.

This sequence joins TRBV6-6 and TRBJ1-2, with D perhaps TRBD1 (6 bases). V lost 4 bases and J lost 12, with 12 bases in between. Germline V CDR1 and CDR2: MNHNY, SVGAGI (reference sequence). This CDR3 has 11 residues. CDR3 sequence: CASSSRTGNTF. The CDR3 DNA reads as TGTGCCAGCAGTTCAAGAACAGGGAACACCTTC.

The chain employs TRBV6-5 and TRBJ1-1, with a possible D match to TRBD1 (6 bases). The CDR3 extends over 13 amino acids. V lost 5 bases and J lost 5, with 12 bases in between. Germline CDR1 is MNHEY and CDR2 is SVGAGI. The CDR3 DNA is TGTGCCAGCAGTCAGGGGAGGGGAACTGAAGCTTTCTTT. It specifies CASSQGRGTEAFF.

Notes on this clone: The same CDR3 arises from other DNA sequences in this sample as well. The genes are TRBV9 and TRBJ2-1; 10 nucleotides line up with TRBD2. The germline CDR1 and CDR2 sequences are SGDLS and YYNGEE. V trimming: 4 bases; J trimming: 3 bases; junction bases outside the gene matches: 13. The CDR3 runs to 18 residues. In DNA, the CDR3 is TGTGCCAGCAGCCCTGTCTGGTCTAGCGGGAGACTCTACAATGAGCAGTTCTTC. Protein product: CASSPVWSSGRLYNEQFF.

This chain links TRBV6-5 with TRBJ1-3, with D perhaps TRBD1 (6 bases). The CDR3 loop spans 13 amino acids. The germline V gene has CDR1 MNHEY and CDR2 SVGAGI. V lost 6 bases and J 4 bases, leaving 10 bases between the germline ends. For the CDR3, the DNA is TGTGCCAGCAGACGGGACAAAGGAAACACCATATATTTT. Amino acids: CASRRDKGNTIYF.